Listed here are 4 T cell receptor beta chains from one sample, sequenced in a study of blood T cell repertoires in COVID-19 (dated by TCRdb to about 2020). Receptor amplification or capture employed the immunoSEQ multiplex PCR assay. TCRdb limited this immuneACCESS table to in-frame rearrangements with V and J called. A share of clones is missing; checked studies link under half to unresolved V genes, and the rest is unexplained. The sample table lists some 140,000 clones, roughly 77% of them with a count of one. The ten largest make up approximately 5% of the sample. Sequencing used peripheral blood. The receptors were sampled from a woman in her 70s with COVID-19, enrolled during active disease.

The rearrangement links TRBV6-5 to TRBJ2-7; possibly TRBD1 for D (5 bases). The germline V gene encodes CDR1 MNHEY and CDR2 SVGAGI. The CDR3 sequence is 13 residues long. V was shortened by 4 bases and J by 6 bases, with 13 bases between the two germline ends. CDR3 nucleotides: TGTGCCAGCAGTTGGGCCCTTGGGGCCGAGCAGTACTTC. Its translation: CASSWALGAEQYF.

The chain is built from TRBV2 and TRBJ2-2, with 12 bases matching TRBD2. The ends lost 0 bases at V and 7 bases at J; junction bases unmatched: 6. The CDR3 sequence is 17 residues long. Germline V lookup: CDR1 SNHLY, CDR2 FYNNEI. The CDR3 region has the DNA TGTGCCAGCAGTGAAGCGCAACTAGCGGGGGGAGGCGGGGAGCTGTTTTTT. As protein: CASSEAQLAGGGGELFF.

The chain is built from TRBV3-1 (or the pseudogene TRBV3-2) and TRBJ2-3, with 7 nucleotides matching TRBD2. Unmatched junction bases numbered 10, after V lost 4 bases and J lost 0 bases. Germline lookup yields CDR1 LGHDT and CDR2 YNNKEL (reference sequence). This CDR3 is 17 amino acids long. CDR3 in amino acids: CASSPSGTMESTDTQYF. Written as DNA, the CDR3 is TGTGCCAGCAGCCCCTCCGGGACTATGGAAAGCACAGATACGCAGTATTTT.

This clone appeared once. V is TRBV5-4 and J is TRBJ1-1, with TRBD1 matching over 7 bases. Per the germline V gene, CDR1 is SGHNT and CDR2 is YYREEE (reference sequence). The CDR3 runs 14 residues. The V and J ends lost 4 bases and 1 base, in that order; junction bases with no gene match: 4. CDR3: CASSTYRGNTEAFF. CDR3 bases: TGTGCCAGCAGCACGTACAGGGGGAACACTGAAGCTTTCTTT.